This is a list of T cell receptor beta chains from one sample in a study of blood T cells in healthy people across ages. TCRdb redid the calling of the 5' RACE reads with MiXCR, one entry per CDR3 protein. The sample lists almost 800,000 distinct CDR3 sequences; roughly 64% were seen once. Input material: blood. Receptors were obtained from a man younger than 45 in good health. Each CDR3 is given with its conserved first and last residue. Each record gives: J gene, CDR3 length, D gene, V gene, CDR3 protein, CDR3 DNA. A D gene is named only where the DNA matches it firmly.

j_call: TRBJ2-5; cdr3_length: 13; d_call: NA; v_call: TRBV3-1; cdr3_aa: CASSQKGEGAQYF; cdr3_nt: TGTGCCAGCAGCCAAAAGGGTGAAGGGGCCCAGTACTTC
j_call: TRBJ2-7; cdr3_length: 14; d_call: TRBD1; v_call: TRBV6-2/TRBV6-3; cdr3_aa: CASSNRQGVYEQYF; cdr3_nt: TGTGCCAGCAGTAACCGACAGGGAGTGTACGAGCAGTACTTC
j_call: TRBJ2-7; cdr3_length: 14; d_call: NA; v_call: TRBV29-1; cdr3_aa: CSVAPGRRDYEQYF; cdr3_nt: TGCAGCGTTGCCCCCGGGCGAAGGGACTACGAGCAGTACTTC
j_call: TRBJ2-1; cdr3_length: 13; d_call: NA; v_call: TRBV6-6; cdr3_aa: CASSYTQYNEQFF; cdr3_nt: TGTGCCAGCAGTTACACACAGTACAATGAGCAGTTCTTC
j_call: TRBJ1-2; cdr3_length: 14; d_call: TRBD1; v_call: TRBV20-1; cdr3_aa: CSANHPTGVDGYTF; cdr3_nt: TGCAGTGCTAATCACCCGACAGGGGTGGATGGCTACACCTTC
j_call: TRBJ1-2; cdr3_length: 11; d_call: NA; v_call: TRBV6-5; cdr3_aa: CASRRGYGYTF; cdr3_nt: TGTGCCAGCAGAAGGGGCTATGGCTACACCTTC
j_call: TRBJ2-7; cdr3_length: 13; d_call: NA; v_call: TRBV3-1; cdr3_aa: CASSQIRECRQYF; cdr3_nt: TGTGCCAGCAGCCAGATCAGGGAGTGTCGGCAGTACTTC
j_call: TRBJ2-7; cdr3_length: 16; d_call: TRBD2; v_call: TRBV7-8; cdr3_aa: CASSLARGTSGDEQYF; cdr3_nt: TGTGCCAGCAGCTTAGCGAGAGGGACTAGCGGTGACGAGCAGTACTTC
j_call: TRBJ2-3; cdr3_length: 15; d_call: TRBD1; v_call: TRBV30; cdr3_aa: CAYTPTGFFSDTQYF; cdr3_nt: TGTGCCTACACGCCGACAGGGTTTTTTTCAGATACGCAGTATTTT
j_call: TRBJ2-5; cdr3_length: 13; d_call: NA; v_call: TRBV20-1; cdr3_aa: CSARSRSIETQYF; cdr3_nt: TGCAGTGCTAGATCTAGGAGTATAGAGACCCAGTACTTC